The rows below give T cell receptor beta chains drawn from one sample of a study of regulatory T cells in long-lasting Graves disease. One entry per CDR3 protein results from TCRdb running MiXCR on the multiplex PCR reads. The repertoire holds 350,000 to 450,000 distinct CDR3 sequences, with more than 12% as singletons. A further study also used this sample, focusing on T cells in Graves' hyperthyroidism and ophthalmopathy.

This sample comprised peripheral blood mononuclear cells (PBMCs), obtained at new diagnosis, from a patient treated with antithyroid drugs. The receptor set was obtained from a woman in her 30s with Graves disease. The CDR3 runs from the conserved cysteine through the conserved F or W. The D gene is left open where the match is weak. The listing skips clone size in some rows; elsewhere it reads once, few, many or a size class.

D	V	J	size	CDR3	DNA
TRBD1	TRBV12-3/TRBV12-4	TRBJ1-1	many	CASSTGAATEAFF	TGTGCCAGCAGTACAGGGGCGGCCACTGAAGCTTTCTTT
TRBD1	TRBV20-1	TRBJ2-6	.	CSARDKPGTGVPGANVLTF	TGCAGTGCTAGAGACAAGCCCGGGACAGGGGTTCCTGGGGCCAACGTCCTGACTTTC
.	TRBV5-1	TRBJ2-3	many	CASSNTAGFGTQYF	TGCGCCAGCAGTAATACCGCAGGGTTTGGTACGCAGTATTTT
.	TRBV6-9	TRBJ1-2	few	CASSYAGWSNYGYTF	TGTGCCAGCAGTTACGCAGGGTGGTCTAACTATGGCTACACCTTC
.	TRBV10-2	TRBJ2-2	.	CASSELTTGELFF	TGCGCCAGCAGTGAGTTAACCACCGGGGAGCTGTTTTTT
TRBD2	TRBV28	TRBJ2-1	.	CASRFAGSGRFDEQSF	TGTGCCAGCAGATTCGCCGGGAGCGGGAGATTCGATGAGCAGTCCTTC
TRBD2	TRBV25-1	TRBJ2-1	many	CASSEPAGGPSNEQFF	TGTGCCAGCAGTGAGCCAGCGGGAGGGCCGTCCAATGAGCAGTTCTTC
.	TRBV5-1	TRBJ2-5	few	CASSLAGALDQETQYF	TGCGCCAGCAGCTTGGCGGGTGCCCTGGACCAAGAGACCCAGTACTTC
.	TRBV7-9	TRBJ2-3	many	CASSLDEDTQYF	TGTGCCAGCAGCTTAGATGAGGATACGCAGTATTTT
.	TRBV9	TRBJ2-5	many	CASSVGQWGGETQYF	TGTGCCAGCAGCGTAGGACAGTGGGGTGGGGAGACCCAGTACTTC
TRBD2	TRBV6-1	TRBJ2-6	.	CASSEAPDWGGNSGANVLTF	TGTGCCAGCAGTGAAGCTCCAGACTGGGGGGGTAACTCTGGGGCCAACGTCCTGACTTTC
.	TRBV12-3/TRBV12-4	TRBJ1-2	many	CASSLAGRDMVGYTF	TGTGCCAGCAGTTTAGCGGGCAGGGATATGGTGGGCTACACCTTC
TRBD2	TRBV4-2	TRBJ2-7	.	CASSQGAQRGGKLTREQYF	TGTGCCAGCAGCCAAGGGGCCCAGCGGGGGGGAAAGTTGACTCGGGAGCAGTACTTC
TRBD2	TRBV4-1	TRBJ2-7	few	CASSQDPRLAGEYEQYF	TGCGCCAGCAGCCAAGACCCCAGACTAGCGGGAGAATATGAGCAGTACTTC
.	TRBV12-3/TRBV12-4	TRBJ1-1	few	CASSLGVGTEAFF	TGTGCCAGCAGTTTAGGGGTAGGCACTGAAGCTTTCTTT
.	TRBV12-3/TRBV12-4	TRBJ2-1	many	CASRMTPSTDNEQFF	TGTGCCAGCAGAATGACTCCTTCCACCGACAATGAGCAGTTCTTC
.	TRBV4-1	TRBJ2-7	few	CASSHAGAGRSYEQYF	TGCGCCAGCAGCCATGCAGGGGCGGGTAGGTCCTACGAGCAGTACTTC
.	TRBV5-6	TRBJ2-5	.	CASSRRGPGAETQYF	TGTGCCAGCAGCCGAAGGGGGCCGGGGGCCGAGACCCAGTACTTC
.	TRBV20-1	TRBJ2-3	many	CSAASGTWWDTQYF	TGCAGTGCGGCCTCCGGGACTTGGTGGGATACGCAGTATTTT
.	TRBV5-5	TRBJ1-1	many	CASNQGPNTEAFF	TGTGCCAGCAATCAGGGACCGAACACTGAAGCTTTCTTT
TRBD2	TRBV5-1	TRBJ2-1	many	CASSFPAGSYNEQFF	TGCGCCAGCAGCTTCCCAGCGGGATCCTACAATGAGCAGTTCTTC
.	TRBV6-1	TRBJ1-3	.	CASSETSTHSSGNTIYF	TGTGCCAGCAGTGAGACGAGCACCCACAGCTCTGGAAACACCATATATTTT
.	TRBV20-1	TRBJ2-7	many	CSARNGLTGDFYEQYF	TGCAGTGCTAGGAATGGGTTGACTGGGGATTTTTACGAGCAGTACTTC
.	TRBV20-1	TRBJ2-3	many	CSARRAGPRDTQYF	TGCAGTGCTAGAAGGGCAGGGCCGCGGGATACGCAGTATTTT
.	TRBV3-1	TRBJ1-1	many	CASSMVGTEAFF	TGTGCCAGCAGCATGGTGGGTACTGAAGCTTTCTTT
.	TRBV28	TRBJ1-5	.	CASSFLSNQPQHF	TGTGCCAGCAGTTTTCTTAGCAATCAGCCCCAGCATTTT
TRBD1	TRBV13	TRBJ2-7	few	CASSAGTGYSYEQYF	TGTGCCAGCAGCGCCGGGACAGGGTATTCCTACGAGCAGTACTTC
.	TRBV7-9	TRBJ2-4	many	CASSLESRDIQYF	TGTGCCAGCAGCTTAGAGTCTCGGGACATTCAGTACTTC
.	TRBV6-5	TRBJ1-3	few	CASSYSAARNTIYF	TGTGCCAGCAGTTACTCAGCGGCCAGAAACACCATATATTTT
.	TRBV12-5	TRBJ1-4	.	CASTPGERRGRKLFF	TGTGCCAGCACCCCCGGTGAACGCAGGGGCCGAAAACTGTTTTTT
TRBD1	TRBV28	TRBJ2-6	few	CASSLQTGTGANVLTF	TGTGCCAGCAGTCTCCAGACAGGGACCGGGGCCAACGTCCTGACTTTC
TRBD2	TRBV7-9	TRBJ2-1	.	CASSVEVPGLAGAGLRNEQFF	TGTGCCAGCAGCGTAGAGGTTCCGGGACTAGCGGGAGCGGGACTGCGCAATGAGCAGTTCTTC
TRBD2	TRBV19	TRBJ2-1	.	CASSIGGTNNEQFF	TGTGCCAGTAGTATAGGTGGGACTAACAATGAGCAGTTCTTC
TRBD1	TRBV20-1	TRBJ1-5	.	CSAREVPSGRGRNQPQHF	TGCAGTGCTAGAGAGGTCCCCTCTGGCAGGGGGAGAAATCAGCCCCAGCATTTT
TRBD1	TRBV6-1	TRBJ1-4	few	CATRRDSNEKLFF	TGTGCCACCCGCCGGGACAGTAATGAAAAACTGTTTTTT
.	TRBV24-1	TRBJ2-7	few	CATSEPMGYEQYF	TGTGCCACCAGTGAACCGATGGGGTACGAGCAGTACTTC
.	TRBV3-1	TRBJ2-7	many	CASSQDHRSTYEQYF	TGTGCCAGCAGCCAAGACCACAGGAGTACCTACGAGCAGTACTTC